Sequencing of this T cell receptor beta chain was carried out in a study of blood T cell repertoires in COVID-19. Study background: Spain, Italy and the United States supplied samples that represented acute and convalescent COVID-19.

Sequencing was performed with immunoSEQ multiplex PCR; in TCRdb, only in-frame clones are kept and a portion is missing. Here the sample spans 200,000 to 250,000 clones, roughly 90% being singletons. CDR1 SEHNR and CDR2 FQNEAQ come from the germline V gene (reference sequence). Trimming stripped 5 bases from V and 4 bases from J, with 8 bases between. This CDR3 is 12 amino acids long. This chain links TRBV7-9 with TRBJ1-1; no clear D. The sequence was obtained from an older woman with acute or convalescent COVID-19. The sequenced material came from peripheral blood. The CDR3 bases are TGTGCCAGCAGCCGGACTCGCACTGAAGCTTTCTTT. Translation: CASSRTRTEAFF.